This T cell receptor (beta chain) was obtained from a study of metastatic and nonmetastatic thyroid tumors. Study-wide context: The study looked at repertoires side by side in blood and in tumor or nodule tissue from malignant and benign thyroid patients.

All patients were untreated before thyroid surgery. This CDR3 is 14 amino acids long. Regarding the study as a whole: Reported TCR beta diversity, measured in blood and tumor, was significantly higher for malignant thyroid tumors than for benign nodules.

In regard to this clone: The antigen remains undetermined. Germline is not matched at one junction end, which may reflect a read error.

Authors' data handling: CDR3 differences across clinicopathological groups were used to build a distant-metastasis classifier for papillary thyroid cancer. TCRdb redid the clone calls on the PCR reads using MiXCR. These V and J calls originate from TCRdb's pipeline instead of the authors' own analysis. The table has about 2,500 clones, under 35% seen once; the top ten hold 20% to 25%. The sequenced material came from tumor tissue. The J gene is TRBJ2-7, the V gene TRBV12-3 or TRBV12-4; 9 bases are shared with TRBD1. The TCR originated in a female donor with papillary thyroid cancer or a benign thyroid nodule (not recorded which). Some clones in this sample may be carry-over from other donors' samples. CDR3 region: CASITGTGFYEQYF. CDR3 nucleotide sequence: TGTGCCAGCATCACCGGGACAGGGTTCTACGAACAGTACTTC.